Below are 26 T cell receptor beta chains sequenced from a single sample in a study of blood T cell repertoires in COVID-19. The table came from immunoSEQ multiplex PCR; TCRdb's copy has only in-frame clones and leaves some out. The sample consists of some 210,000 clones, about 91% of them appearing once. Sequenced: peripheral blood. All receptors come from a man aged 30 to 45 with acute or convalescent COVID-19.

In nucleotides, the CDR3 is TGTGCCACCAGCCCCCCCCGGGACAGGGGGCGCAGAGGTGGCTACACCTTC. Translated, it gives CATSPPRDRGRRGGYTF. The chain has TRBV15 and TRBJ1-2, with 12 bases lining up with TRBD1. This CDR3 has 17 residues. V lost 5 bases and J lost 7; bases outside the gene matches: 14. The germline CDR1 and CDR2 sequences are LNHNV and YYDKDF (reference sequence).

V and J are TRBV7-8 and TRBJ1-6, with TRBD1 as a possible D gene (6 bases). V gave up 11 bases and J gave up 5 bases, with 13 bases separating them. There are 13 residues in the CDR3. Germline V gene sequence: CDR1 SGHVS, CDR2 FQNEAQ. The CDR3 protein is CAGGQPNNSPLHF. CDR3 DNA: TGTGCCGGAGGACAGCCGAATAATTCACCCCTCCACTTT. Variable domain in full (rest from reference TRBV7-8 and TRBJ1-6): GAGVSQSPRYKVAKRGQDVALRCDPISGHVSLFWYQQALGQGPEFLTYFQNEAQLDKSGLPSDRFFAERPEGSVSTLKIQRTQQEDSAVYLCAGGQPNNSPLHFGNGTRLTVT.

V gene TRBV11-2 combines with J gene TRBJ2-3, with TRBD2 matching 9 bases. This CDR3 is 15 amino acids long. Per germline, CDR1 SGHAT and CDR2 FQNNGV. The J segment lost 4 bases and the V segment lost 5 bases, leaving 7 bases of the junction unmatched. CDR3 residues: CASSPTSGLADTQYF. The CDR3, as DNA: TGTGCCAGCAGCCCCACTAGCGGGCTTGCAGATACGCAGTATTTT.

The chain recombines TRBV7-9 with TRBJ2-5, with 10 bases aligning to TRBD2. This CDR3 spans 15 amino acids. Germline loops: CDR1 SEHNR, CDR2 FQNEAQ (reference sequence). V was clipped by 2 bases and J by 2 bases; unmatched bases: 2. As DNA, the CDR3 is TGTGCCAGCAGCTTAATTAGCGGGGGGCAAGAGACCCAGTACTTC. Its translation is CASSLISGGQETQYF.

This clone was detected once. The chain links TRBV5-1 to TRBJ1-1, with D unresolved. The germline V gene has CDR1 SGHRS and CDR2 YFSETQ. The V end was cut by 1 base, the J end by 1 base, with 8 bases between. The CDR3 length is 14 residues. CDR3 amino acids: CASSLISGNTEAFF. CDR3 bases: TGCGCCAGCAGCTTGATCTCAGGGAACACTGAAGCTTTCTTT. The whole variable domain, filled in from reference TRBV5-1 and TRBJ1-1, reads KAGVTQTPRYLIKTRGQQVTLSCSPISGHRSVSWYQQTPGQGLQFLFEYFSETQRNKGNFPGRFSGRQFSNSRSEMNVSTLELGDSALYLCASSLISGNTEAFFGQGTRLTVV.

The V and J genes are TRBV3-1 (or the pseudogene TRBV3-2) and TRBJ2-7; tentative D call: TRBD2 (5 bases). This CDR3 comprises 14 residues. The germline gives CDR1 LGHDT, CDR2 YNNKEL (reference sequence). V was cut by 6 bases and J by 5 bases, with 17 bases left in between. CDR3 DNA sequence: TGTGCCAGCAGTCAGCGAGCGGCCCAGCACGAGCAGTACTTC. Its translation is CASSQRAAQHEQYF.

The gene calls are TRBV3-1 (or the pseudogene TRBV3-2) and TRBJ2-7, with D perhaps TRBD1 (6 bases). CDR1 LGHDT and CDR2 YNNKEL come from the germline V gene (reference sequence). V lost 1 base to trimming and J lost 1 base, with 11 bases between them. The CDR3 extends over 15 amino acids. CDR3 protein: CASSQVGGRSYEQYF. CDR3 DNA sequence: TGTGCCAGCAGCCAAGTTGGGGGCAGATCCTACGAGCAGTACTTC.

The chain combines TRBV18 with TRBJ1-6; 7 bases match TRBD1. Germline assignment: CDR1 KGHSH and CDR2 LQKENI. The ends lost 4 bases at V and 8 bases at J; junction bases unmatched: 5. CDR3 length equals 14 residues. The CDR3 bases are TGTGCCAGCTCACGGACAACAGGGGATTCACCCCTCCACTTT. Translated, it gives CASSRTTGDSPLHF.

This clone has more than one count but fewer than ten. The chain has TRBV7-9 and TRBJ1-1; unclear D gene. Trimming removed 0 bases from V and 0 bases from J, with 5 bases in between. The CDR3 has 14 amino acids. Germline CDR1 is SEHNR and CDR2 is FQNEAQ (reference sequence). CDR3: CASSLARLNTEAFF. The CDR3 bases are TGTGCCAGCAGCTTAGCCAGATTGAACACTGAAGCTTTCTTT.

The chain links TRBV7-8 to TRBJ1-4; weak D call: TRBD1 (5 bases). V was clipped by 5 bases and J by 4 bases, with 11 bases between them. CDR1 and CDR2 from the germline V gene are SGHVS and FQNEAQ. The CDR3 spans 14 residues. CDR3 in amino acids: CASSRQQGNEKLFF. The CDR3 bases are TGTGCCAGCAGCCGCCAGCAGGGTAATGAAAAACTGTTTTTT.

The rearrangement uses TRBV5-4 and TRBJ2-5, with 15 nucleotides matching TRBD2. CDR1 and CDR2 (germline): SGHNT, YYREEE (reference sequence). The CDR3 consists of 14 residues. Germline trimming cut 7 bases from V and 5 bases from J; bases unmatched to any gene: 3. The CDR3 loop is CASGLAGGHETQYF. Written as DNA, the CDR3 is TGTGCCAGCGGACTAGCGGGGGGGCACGAGACCCAGTACTTC.

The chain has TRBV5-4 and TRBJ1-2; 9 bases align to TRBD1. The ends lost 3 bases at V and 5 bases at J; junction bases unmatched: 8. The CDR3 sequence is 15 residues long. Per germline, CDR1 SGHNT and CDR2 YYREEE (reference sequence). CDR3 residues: CASSSGTGHGYGYTF. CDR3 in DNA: TGTGCCAGCAGCTCCGGGACAGGGCATGGGTATGGCTACACCTTC.

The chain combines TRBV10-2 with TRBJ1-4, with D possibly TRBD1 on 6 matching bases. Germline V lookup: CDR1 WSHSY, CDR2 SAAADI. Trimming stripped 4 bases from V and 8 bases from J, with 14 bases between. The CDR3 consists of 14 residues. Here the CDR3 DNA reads TGCGCCAGCAGTGGGGGGCCAAATCTCGAAAAACTGTTTTTT. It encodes CASSGGPNLEKLFF.

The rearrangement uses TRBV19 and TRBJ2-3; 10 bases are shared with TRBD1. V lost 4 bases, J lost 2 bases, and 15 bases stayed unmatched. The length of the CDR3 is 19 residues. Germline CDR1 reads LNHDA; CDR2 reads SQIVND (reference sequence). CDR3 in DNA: TGTGCCAGTAGTACCCCACGGCGGGACAGGGGAACTTACACAGATACGCAGTATTTT. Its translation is CASSTPRRDRGTYTDTQYF.

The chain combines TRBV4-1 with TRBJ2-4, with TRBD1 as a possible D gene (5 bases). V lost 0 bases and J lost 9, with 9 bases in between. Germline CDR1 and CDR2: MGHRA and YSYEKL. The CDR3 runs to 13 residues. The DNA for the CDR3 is TGCGCCAGCAGCCAAGATGGAAGGGGCATTCAGTACTTC. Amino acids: CASSQDGRGIQYF.

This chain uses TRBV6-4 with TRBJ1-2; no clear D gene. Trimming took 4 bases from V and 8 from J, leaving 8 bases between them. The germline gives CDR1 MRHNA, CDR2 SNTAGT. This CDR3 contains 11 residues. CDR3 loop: CASSGGWGYTF. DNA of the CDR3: TGTGCCAGCAGTGGCGGTTGGGGCTACACCTTC.

The CDR3 sequence: CASSPPNRGSSDTQYF. Written as DNA, the CDR3 is TGTGCCAGCTCACCACCGAACAGGGGGAGTTCAGATACGCAGTATTTT. The V gene is TRBV18, the J gene TRBJ2-3; 8 bases line up with TRBD1. The trim removed 0 bases at V and 4 bases at J, leaving 6 bases unmatched. This CDR3 is built from 16 residues. Germline CDR1 KGHSH, CDR2 LQKENI.

This chain's CDR3 is CASSVSSMLNEQYF. CDR3 DNA: TGTGCCAGCAGCGTGAGTAGTATGTTGAACGAGCAGTACTTC. The gene calls are TRBV9 and TRBJ2-7; D gene ambiguous. The CDR3 has 14 amino acids. Germline CDR1 is SGDLS and CDR2 is YYNGEE. Trimming left V 2 bases short and J 5 bases short, with 14 bases between.

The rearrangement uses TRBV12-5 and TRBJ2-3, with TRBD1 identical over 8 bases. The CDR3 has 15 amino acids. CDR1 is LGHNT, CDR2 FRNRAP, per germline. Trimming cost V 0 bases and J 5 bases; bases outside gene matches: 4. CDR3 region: CASGLVKGQGDTQYF. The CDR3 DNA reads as TGTGCTAGTGGTTTGGTAAAAGGACAGGGAGATACGCAGTATTTT.

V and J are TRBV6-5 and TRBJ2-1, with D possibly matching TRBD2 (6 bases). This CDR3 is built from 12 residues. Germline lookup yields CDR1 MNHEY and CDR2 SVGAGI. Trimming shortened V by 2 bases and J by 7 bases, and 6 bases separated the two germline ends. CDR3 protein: CASSYGGNEQFF. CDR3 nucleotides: TGTGCCAGCAGTTACGGAGGGAATGAGCAGTTCTTC.

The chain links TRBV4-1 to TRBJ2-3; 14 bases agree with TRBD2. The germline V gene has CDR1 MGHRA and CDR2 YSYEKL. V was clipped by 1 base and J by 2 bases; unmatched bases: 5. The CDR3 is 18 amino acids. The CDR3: CASSQGTSGGTYTDTQYF. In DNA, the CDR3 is TGCGCCAGCAGCCAAGGGACTAGCGGGGGGACCTACACAGATACGCAGTATTTT.

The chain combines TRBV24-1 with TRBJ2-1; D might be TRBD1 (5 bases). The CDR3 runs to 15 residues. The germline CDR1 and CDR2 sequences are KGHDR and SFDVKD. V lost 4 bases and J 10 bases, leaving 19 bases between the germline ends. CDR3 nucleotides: TGTGCCACCAGTGACAACAGGTATGGGAAAGGGGAGCAGTTCTTC. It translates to CATSDNRYGKGEQFF.

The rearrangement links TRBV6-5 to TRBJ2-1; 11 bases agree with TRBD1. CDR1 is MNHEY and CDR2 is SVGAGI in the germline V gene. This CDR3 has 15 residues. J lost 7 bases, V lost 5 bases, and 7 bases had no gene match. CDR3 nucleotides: TGTGCCAGCAGTAAGGACAGGGGGCTTGTGAATGAGCAGTTCTTC. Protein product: CASSKDRGLVNEQFF.

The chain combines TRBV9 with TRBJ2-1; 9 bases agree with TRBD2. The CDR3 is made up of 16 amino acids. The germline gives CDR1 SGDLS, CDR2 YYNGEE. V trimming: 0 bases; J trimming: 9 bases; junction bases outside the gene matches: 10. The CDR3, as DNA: TGTGCCAGCAGCGTAGGATCTAGCGGGGTTAAGGGTGAGCAGTTCTTC. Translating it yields CASSVGSSGVKGEQFF.

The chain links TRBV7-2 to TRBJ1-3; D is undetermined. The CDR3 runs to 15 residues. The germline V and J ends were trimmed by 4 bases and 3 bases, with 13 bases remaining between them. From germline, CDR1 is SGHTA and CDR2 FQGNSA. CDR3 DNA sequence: TGTGCCAGCAGCTCGTATGCCTCAGGTGGAAACACCATATATTTT. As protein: CASSSYASGGNTIYF.

The DNA for the CDR3 is TGCGCCAGCAGCTTAAGACAGCCGTATGGCTACACCTTC. Protein product: CASSLRQPYGYTF. The chain joins TRBV5-1 to TRBJ1-2, with a possible D match to TRBD1 (5 bases). Between the trimmed V and J ends, which lost 2 bases and 5 bases, there was a span of 10 bases. Per the germline V gene, CDR1 is SGHRS and CDR2 is YFSETQ. This CDR3 has 13 amino acids.